Presented here are 2 T cell receptor beta chains from one specimen sequenced in a study of Graves' ophthalmopathy and Graves' hyperthyroidism. The authors amplified TCR beta CDR3 regions, and they did so from RNA transcripts for repertoire sequencing. A first-round RT-PCR used HTBI primers, followed by a second-round multiplex PCR. TCRdb ran MiXCR on the multiplex PCR reads and lists one entry per CDR3 protein. The sample carries some 350,000 distinct CDR3 sequences, roughly 15% recorded once. Material: peripheral blood. These receptors were taken from an adult woman with stable Graves' hyperthyroidism.

This clonotype has a count of ten or more. The junction does not match germline at one end; this may be a read error. The chain joins TRBV28 to TRBJ1-5; D not resolved. This CDR3 region has 17 residues. CDR1 is MDHEN, CDR2 SYDVKM, per germline. CDR3 region: CASSESWTDVSSQPQHF. As DNA, the CDR3 is TGTGCCAGCAGCGAATCATGGACGGACGTTAGCAGTCAGCCCCAGCATTTT. The full variable domain, with the rest looked up from reference TRBV28 and TRBJ1-5, is DVKVTQSSRYLVKRTGEKVFLECVQDMDHENMFWYRQDPGLGLRLIYFSYDVKMKEKGDIPEGYSVSREKKERFSLILESASTNQTSMYLCASSESWTDVSSQPQHFGDGTRLSIL.

The chain employs TRBV5-4 and TRBJ2-2, with D perhaps matching TRBD1 (5 bases). The CDR3 is 18 amino acids. Trimming took 0 bases from V and 1 from J, leaving 16 bases between them. Germline CDR1 SGHNT, CDR2 YYREEE (reference sequence). The CDR3 loop is CASSLVLSAGLNTGELFF. DNA for the CDR3: TGTGCCAGCAGCTTGGTTTTGTCGGCAGGGTTGAACACCGGGGAGCTGTTTTTT.